A selection of T cell receptor beta chains follows, all from one sample in a study of blood T cell repertoires in COVID-19. TCRdb keeps only in-frame clones here, not all; method: immunoSEQ multiplex PCR. The data show 150,000 to 200,000 clones, with about 82% seen just once and about 5.5% held by the top ten. Sequencing was done on a sample of peripheral blood. The receptors here all came from a woman in her thirties with acute or convalescent COVID-19. Each CDR3 is given with its conserved first and last residue. Each record gives: D gene, V gene, J gene, clone size, CDR3 DNA, CDR3 protein. D genes are given only for firm matches. Some rows have no size entry. The others give once, few or many, or a class for an expanded clone.

D gene: TRBD1; V gene: TRBV9; J gene: TRBJ2-3; clone size: NA; CDR3 DNA: TGTGCCAGCAGCGTCCCCAGGGGGAACACAGATACGCAGTATTTT; CDR3 protein: CASSVPRGNTDTQYF
D gene: NA; V gene: TRBV6-1; J gene: TRBJ1-1; clone size: NA; CDR3 DNA: TGTGCCAGCAGTGAACGCGCGGCTATGAACACTGAAGCTTTCTTT; CDR3 protein: CASSERAAMNTEAFF
D gene: TRBD1; V gene: TRBV7-2; J gene: TRBJ1-2; clone size: NA; CDR3 DNA: TGTGCCAGCAGCCCAACAGGGGGCGGTGGCTACACCTTC; CDR3 protein: CASSPTGGGGYTF
D gene: NA; V gene: TRBV9; J gene: TRBJ1-1; clone size: NA; CDR3 DNA: TGTGCCAGCAGCGTCGCAGGGTCGAACACTGAAGCTTTCTTT; CDR3 protein: CASSVAGSNTEAFF
D gene: NA; V gene: TRBV14; J gene: TRBJ2-5; clone size: NA; CDR3 DNA: TGTGCCAGCAGCCAGGCAGGTTTGCCCCGGGGAGAGACCCAGTACTTC; CDR3 protein: CASSQAGLPRGETQYF
D gene: TRBD1; V gene: TRBV29-1; J gene: TRBJ1-2; clone size: NA; CDR3 DNA: TGCAGCGTTCCCTTAGGACAGGGGGCGATCTATGGCTACACCTTC; CDR3 protein: CSVPLGQGAIYGYTF
D gene: TRBD1; V gene: TRBV12-3/TRBV12-4; J gene: TRBJ1-5; clone size: once; CDR3 DNA: TGTGCCAGCCTACAGGGGGGGGGTCAGCCCCAGCATTTT; CDR3 protein: CASLQGGGQPQHF
D gene: NA; V gene: TRBV11-2; J gene: TRBJ2-3; clone size: NA; CDR3 DNA: TGTGCCAGCAGCTTAGGCTTGAGTACGACAGATACGCAGTATTTT; CDR3 protein: CASSLGLSTTDTQYF
D gene: NA; V gene: TRBV28; J gene: TRBJ1-4; clone size: NA; CDR3 DNA: TGTGCCAGCAGTTACGGGGGGGATGAAAAACTGTTTTTT; CDR3 protein: CASSYGGDEKLFF
D gene: TRBD2; V gene: TRBV7-9; J gene: TRBJ2-2; clone size: NA; CDR3 DNA: TGTGCCAGCAGCCCTCGGACTAGCCTCGCCGGGGAGCTGTTTTTT; CDR3 protein: CASSPRTSLAGELFF
D gene: NA; V gene: TRBV9; J gene: TRBJ1-2; clone size: once; CDR3 DNA: TGTGCCAGCAGCGTAGGAAACGAGGGATATTATGGCTACACCTTC; CDR3 protein: CASSVGNEGYYGYTF
D gene: NA; V gene: TRBV14; J gene: TRBJ2-2; clone size: NA; CDR3 DNA: TGTGCCAGCAGCCAGCGTAGGGAGCTGTTTTTT; CDR3 protein: CASSQRRELFF